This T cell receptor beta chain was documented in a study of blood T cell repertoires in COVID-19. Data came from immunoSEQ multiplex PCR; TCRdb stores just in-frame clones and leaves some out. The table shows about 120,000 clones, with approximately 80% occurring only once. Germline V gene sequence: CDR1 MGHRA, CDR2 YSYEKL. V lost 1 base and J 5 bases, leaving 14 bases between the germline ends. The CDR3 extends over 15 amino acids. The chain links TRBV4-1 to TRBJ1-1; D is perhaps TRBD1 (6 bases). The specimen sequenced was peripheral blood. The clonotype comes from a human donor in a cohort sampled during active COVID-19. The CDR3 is CASSQVDRLGTEAFF. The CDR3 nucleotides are TGCGCCAGCAGCCAAGTCGACAGGCTGGGGACTGAAGCTTTCTTT.